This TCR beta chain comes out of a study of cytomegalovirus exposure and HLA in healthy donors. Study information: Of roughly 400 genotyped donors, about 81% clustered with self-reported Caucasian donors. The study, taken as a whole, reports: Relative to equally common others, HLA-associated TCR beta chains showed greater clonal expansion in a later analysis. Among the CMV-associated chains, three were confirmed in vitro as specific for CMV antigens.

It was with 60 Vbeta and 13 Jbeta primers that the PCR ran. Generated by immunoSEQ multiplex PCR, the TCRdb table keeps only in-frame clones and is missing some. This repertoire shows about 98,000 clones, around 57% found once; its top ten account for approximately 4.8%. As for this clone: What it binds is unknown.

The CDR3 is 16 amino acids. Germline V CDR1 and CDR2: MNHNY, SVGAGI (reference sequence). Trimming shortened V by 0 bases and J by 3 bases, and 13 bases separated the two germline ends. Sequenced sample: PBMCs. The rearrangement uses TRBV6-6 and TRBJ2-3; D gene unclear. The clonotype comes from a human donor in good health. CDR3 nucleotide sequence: TGTGCCAGCAGTTACTCGAGGCTACCAAGGACAGATACGCAGTATTTT. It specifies CASSYSRLPRTDTQYF.